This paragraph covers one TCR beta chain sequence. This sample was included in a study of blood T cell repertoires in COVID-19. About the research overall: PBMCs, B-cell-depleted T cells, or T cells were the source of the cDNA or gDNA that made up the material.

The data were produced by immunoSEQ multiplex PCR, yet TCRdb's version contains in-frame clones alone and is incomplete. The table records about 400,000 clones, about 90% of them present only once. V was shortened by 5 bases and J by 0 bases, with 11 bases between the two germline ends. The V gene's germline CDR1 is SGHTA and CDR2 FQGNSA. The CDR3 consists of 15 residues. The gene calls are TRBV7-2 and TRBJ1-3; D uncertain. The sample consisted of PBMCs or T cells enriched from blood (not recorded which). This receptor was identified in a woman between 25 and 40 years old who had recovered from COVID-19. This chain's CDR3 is CASSPRILSGNTIYF. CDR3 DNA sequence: TGTGCCAGCAGCCCCAGGATACTCTCTGGAAACACCATATATTTT.